Described below is a single T cell receptor beta chain sequence and its context. Its target antigen remains unknown. The input lacks base qualities; no much larger clone sits a single base away. This sample is drawn from a study of blood T cells in healthy people across ages (dated by TCRdb to between 2015 and 2017). Some background on the complete study: Template switching captured roughly one uniquely barcoded TCR beta cDNA molecule per two T cells in model experiments. Donors were grouped into four age groups: young (average roughly 15 years), middle-aged (roughly 38), aged (about 60) and long-lived (82). To avoid experimental bias, donors of different ages were randomly spread across the sequencing lanes. Using the same blood draw, the study looked at two additional independent replicas of 1 million unique cDNA reads for two donors, one aged 18 to 29 and the other aged 80 or older. The study measured age-related changes in TCR beta repertoire diversity using deep sequencing normalized with unique cDNA molecular identifiers.

The library was built by means of 5' RACE. The run used an Illumina HiSeq 2500. A second PCR of about 6 to 12 cycles was run with a J-beta primer mix and a sample-barcoded 5' primer. A unique molecular identifier was introduced onto each TCR beta cDNA molecule by a template-switch 5' adaptor carrying 12 random nucleotides. Each sample yielded at least 3 million CDR3-containing paired-end reads. All of the RNA was converted into first-strand cDNA using the Mint cDNA synthesis kit, with a TRBC-specific oligonucleotide serving as the primer. Following uracil-DNA glycosylase treatment, a first 18-cycle PCR with universal primers M1SS and BC2_uni_R was performed on all cDNA. As for the authors' bioinformatics: Each sample was normalized by randomly selecting 1 million high-quality reads, each carrying a distinct molecular identifier. Reads with shared molecular identifiers were discarded instead of being binned into consensus sequences. MiTCR, run with a Q25 quality threshold and the strictest error-elimination algorithm, handled CDR3 identification, clonotype clustering and error correction. A nonparametric unseen species model using Euler transformation provided a lower-bound estimate of total TCR beta diversity. TCRdb handled the public reads itself, with Q25 trimming in fastp and clone calling in MiXCR, and kept productive beta chains. A single entry per CDR3 protein holds the most common genes and DNA from its merged rows. The authors' filters were not applied to this entry. For this sample the table gives roughly 1,800,000 distinct CDR3 sequences, of which less than 50% were detected only once. Less than 2.5% of the sample is held by the ten biggest clonotypes.

CDR1 and CDR2, looked up from the germline V gene, are KGHSH and LQKENI. The CDR3 contains 15 residues, cysteine and phenylalanine counted. Only the CDR3 region is kept as DNA, spanning 45 bases read in frame from base 1. The germline V and J ends show losses of 6 bases and 2 bases respectively, and no gene match explains 10 bases of the junction. Donors were 39 systemically healthy Caucasian individuals from Russia aged 6 to 90 years. Approximately 9 milliliters of peripheral blood were collected from each donor into EDTA-treated Vacutainer tubes. Ficoll-Paque density-gradient centrifugation was used to isolate PBMCs, with at least 7 million obtained per sample. Trizol reagent was used to extract total RNA from PBMCs, with at least 5.5 micrograms per sample. For every donor, flow cytometry on a PBMC aliquot measured the percentage of naive CD45RAhigh/CD27high T cells. General findings and caveats noted by the study authors: Bulk unsorted PBMC profiling prevented conclusive comparison of naive and antigen-experienced compartments. Compared with the aged group, the long-lived group had more naive CD4+ T cells, fewer expanded clones and increased TCR diversity, a pattern suggesting age selection. Observed TCR beta diversity per million T cells fell roughly linearly with age, and a significant reduction was already apparent by age roughly 40. Estimates of total diversity based on one million sequenced T cells were considered lower bounds and underestimates. There was a strong correlation between observed TCR beta diversity and the percentage of naive T cells measured by flow cytometry. The CMV infection status of donors was not known, potentially confounding age-related changes in expanded clonotypes.

The TCR was taken from a woman in her forties in good health. Material for sequencing was blood. This receptor chain uses TRBV18 and TRBJ2-7, and TRBD1 matches 7 of the central bases. The nucleotides read TGTGCCAGCTCCCGCCGGGGACAGCAGGCCTACGAGCAGTACTTC. Its translation reads: CASSRRGQQAYEQYF.